This T cell receptor (beta chain) was captured by sequencing in a study of cytomegalovirus exposure and HLA in healthy donors. Findings and limits, study-wide: Cytomegalovirus association was listed for 150 or so TCR beta chains. In a later analysis, first-cohort TCR clusters were found to tend to co-occur in the 130 or so validation repertoires.

Among the roughly 110 subjects of the validation cohort, separate from the approximately 670-subject first cohort, were the donors. Germline loops: CDR1 MDHEN, CDR2 SYDVKM. The V and J ends lost 4 bases and 3 bases, in that order; junction bases with no gene match: 1. This CDR3 region has 15 residues. Worth noting for this clone: No antigen is known for it.

This table comes from immunoSEQ multiplex PCR, and its TCRdb copy is limited to in-frame clones, with some not included. This table holds 200,000 to 250,000 clones, 80% to 90% found once. This chain links TRBV28 with TRBJ2-3; 13 nucleotides agree with TRBD2. Sequencing used PBMCs. The clonotype originates from a man aged 18 to 35 in good health and CMV-seronegative. This chain's CDR3 is CASSWTSGSTDTQYF. Here the CDR3 DNA reads TGTGCCAGCAGTTGGACTAGCGGGAGTACAGATACGCAGTATTTT.